This TCR beta chain was recorded in a study of CXCR3-negative and CXCR3-positive naive CD8 T cells. Background on the study: Each library held about 1.5 +/- 0.3 million TRB reads, around 150 million in total.

Germline lookup yields CDR1 MGHRA and CDR2 YSYEKL. The CDR3 loop spans 17 amino acids. The method, 5' RACE with UMI labels, was used to prepare the TRB cDNA libraries. TCRdb reprocessed the 5' RACE reads and stores each CDR3 protein as one record, lacking DNA. The sample has 150,000 or so distinct CDR3 sequences. This TCR came from a human donor in good health. Some clones in this sample may be carry-over from other donors' samples. J is TRBJ2-7 and V is TRBV4-1. The sample comprised naive CXCR3- CD8+ T cells from blood. Subset noted: CD45RO-CCR7+CD27+CD95- naive CD8+ T cells lacking CXCR3 (TNR3-). The chain's CDR3 is CASSQDLGQGALYEQYF.